This passage covers 16 T cell receptor beta chains from one sample sequenced in a study of early T cells in non-severe SARS-CoV-2 infection. TCRdb re-called the 5' RACE reads with MiXCR, one entry per CDR3 protein. The table has about 33,000 distinct CDR3 sequences, approximately 5% seen once. The material sequenced was whole blood. These receptors originate from an adult who was a healthcare worker with PCR-confirmed SARS-CoV-2 infection or an uninfected control (not recorded which).

This clonotype was detected ten times or more. The genes are TRBV2 and TRBJ2-7, with a possible D match to TRBD1 (6 bases). Germline lookup yields CDR1 SNHLY and CDR2 FYNNEI. V lost 10 bases to trimming and J lost 2 bases, with 9 bases between them. The CDR3 sequence is 11 residues long. CDR3 in DNA: TGTGCCACAGGGGTTACCTACGAGCAGTACTTC. As protein: CATGVTYEQYF.

The genes are TRBV7-6 and TRBJ2-5; possible D gene TRBD2, 5 bases. This CDR3 contains 16 residues. Between the trimmed V and J ends, which lost 4 bases and 5 bases, there was a span of 20 bases. Looked up from germline, CDR1 is SGHVS and CDR2 is FNYEAQ. CDR3 nucleotide sequence: TGTGCCAGCAGCTCTCCCGAAACAGCGAGAGGGGAGACCCAGTACTTC. Encoded protein: CASSSPETARGETQYF.

The rearrangement links TRBV18 to TRBJ2-6, with D unresolved. The CDR3 length is 18 residues. Germline V CDR1 and CDR2: KGHSH, LQKENI. Trimming pared 1 base from V and 1 base from J, leaving 14 bases between. CDR3 nucleotide sequence: TGTGCCAGCTCACCACAGCAATCGGCCAAGTCTGGGGCCAACGTCCTGACTTTC. Translated: CASSPQQSAKSGANVLTF.

This clonotype was seen many times. This chain links TRBV3-1 with TRBJ1-1; D is undetermined. The CDR3 covers 15 residues. V lost 4 bases and J lost 4, with 16 bases in between. Germline V CDR1 and CDR2: LGHDT, YNNKEL (reference sequence). This CDR3 is CASSPQWVSGTEAFF. CDR3 DNA sequence: TGTGCCAGCAGCCCCCAATGGGTCTCCGGCACTGAAGCTTTCTTT.

This clonotype appeared a few times. This sequence joins TRBV6-1 and TRBJ2-1; TRBD1 aligns across 10 bases. V shed 6 bases, J shed 9 bases, and the junction held 14 bases outside the gene matches. Germline assignment: CDR1 MNHNS and CDR2 SASEGT. The CDR3 extends over 16 amino acids. CDR3 nucleotides: TGTGCCAGCAGGAGAGATCCGGGACAGGGGTCTGGTGAGCAGTTCTTC. Protein sequence: CASRRDPGQGSGEQFF.

The V and J genes are TRBV7-9 and TRBJ2-3, with 9 positions matching TRBD1. The CDR3 sequence is 15 residues long. Germline-derived CDR1 and CDR2 are SEHNR and FQNEAQ (reference sequence). The trim removed 3 bases at V and 6 bases at J, leaving 7 bases unmatched. CDR3 region: CASSFPRTGVDTQYF. The CDR3 DNA sequence: TGTGCCAGCAGCTTCCCCCGGACAGGGGTGGATACGCAGTATTTT.

This clonotype was seen at least ten times. The rearrangement uses TRBV7-2 and TRBJ2-3; a weak D match, TRBD1 (5 bases). V was pared by 1 base and J by 4 bases, with 12 bases between. CDR3 length equals 15 residues. Germline lookup yields CDR1 SGHTA and CDR2 FQGNSA. In DNA form, the CDR3 reads TGTGCCAGCAGCTTAGTGGGGTTAGGGGCAGATACGCAGTATTTT. It codes for CASSLVGLGADTQYF.

The sample holds many counts of this clonotype. This rearrangement joins TRBV7-2 to TRBJ2-3; no clear D gene. V shed 1 base and J shed 0 bases, with 8 bases lying between them. The CDR3 has 15 amino acids. CDR1 SGHTA and CDR2 FQGNSA come from the germline V gene. The CDR3 DNA reads TGTGCCAGCAGCTTAGAAGGGTCTAGCACAGATACGCAGTATTTT. It translates to CASSLEGSSTDTQYF.

This clonotype was counted at least ten times. This rearrangement joins TRBV3-1 to TRBJ2-3; D unresolved. This CDR3 is 13 amino acids long. V was trimmed by 4 bases and J by 2 bases, leaving 7 bases between them. The germline V gene has CDR1 LGHDT and CDR2 YNNKEL (reference sequence). CDR3 protein: CASSPRPTDTQYF. For the CDR3, the DNA is TGTGCCAGCAGCCCCAGGCCCACAGATACGCAGTATTTT.

This clonotype was counted at least ten times. The rearrangement joins TRBV7-9 to TRBJ2-2; possibly TRBD1 for D (5 bases). Per germline, CDR1 SEHNR and CDR2 FQNEAQ (reference sequence). V was trimmed by 5 bases and J by 4 bases, leaving 11 bases between them. CDR3 length: 14 amino acids. The CDR3: CASSLDSTTGELFF. The CDR3 nucleotides read TGTGCCAGCAGCCTCGACAGTACCACCGGGGAGCTGTTTTTT.

The rearrangement uses TRBV7-6 and TRBJ2-1, with 9 bases aligning to TRBD2. This CDR3 has 16 residues. Germline CDR1 and CDR2: SGHVS and FNYEAQ. Trimming removed 0 bases from V and 8 bases from J; junction bases left unmatched: 8. CDR3 protein: CASSLAAASGAHEQFF. The CDR3 DNA follows: TGTGCCAGCAGCTTAGCGGCGGCTAGCGGGGCTCATGAGCAGTTCTTC.

The sample holds a few counts of this clonotype. The chain employs TRBV7-6 and TRBJ2-7; 7 bases agree with TRBD2. With V trimmed by 4 bases and J by 4 bases, 4 bases remained unmatched. The CDR3 runs 13 residues. In germline, CDR1 is SGHVS, CDR2 FNYEAQ. CDR3 amino acids: CASSYGGRYEQYF. The CDR3, as DNA: TGTGCCAGCAGCTACGGGGGGAGGTACGAGCAGTACTTC.

V and J are TRBV6-1 and TRBJ2-1, with 7 bases aligning to TRBD1. CDR1 MNHNS and CDR2 SASEGT come from the germline V gene. V lost 3 bases, J lost 4 bases, and 6 bases stayed unmatched. This CDR3 region has 15 residues. CDR3 sequence reads: CASSDWAGGYNEQFF. The CDR3 coding sequence is TGTGCCAGCAGTGATTGGGCAGGGGGTTACAATGAGCAGTTCTTC.

This clonotype was detected many times. V is TRBV20-1 and J is TRBJ2-4; no reliable D call. The V end lost 0 bases, the J end lost 3 bases, and 6 bases lay between the germline ends. Germline values: CDR1 DFQATT, CDR2 SNEGSKA (reference sequence). The CDR3 length is 13 residues. The CDR3 loop reads CSARDRFKNIQYF. The CDR3 nucleotides read TGCAGTGCTAGAGACAGGTTCAAAAACATTCAGTACTTC.

There are many counts of this clonotype. The chain recombines TRBV9 with TRBJ2-7; 10 bases map to TRBD2. The CDR3 runs 15 residues. Trimming removed 0 bases from V and 5 bases from J; junction bases left unmatched: 5. The germline CDR1 and CDR2 sequences are SGDLS and YYNGEE. The CDR3 loop is CASSVGGTSVNEQYF. CDR3 coding DNA: TGTGCCAGCAGCGTAGGTGGGACTAGCGTCAACGAGCAGTACTTC.

In this sample, this clonotype turned up many times. The chain uses TRBV4-2 and TRBJ2-5; 11 bases are a match to TRBD2. The CDR3 sequence is 18 residues long. V was clipped by 2 bases and J by 0 bases; unmatched bases: 8. Germline-derived CDR1 and CDR2 are LGHNA and YNFKEQ. This chain's CDR3 is CASSQSPSGGIYQETQYF. In DNA, the CDR3 is TGTGCCAGCAGCCAATCCCCTAGCGGGGGGATATACCAAGAGACCCAGTACTTC.